Listed below are T cell receptor beta chains from one sample, sequenced in a study of shared clonotypes between healthy human individuals. The assay was immunoSEQ multiplex PCR, and TCRdb's table has in-frame clones only and misses some. The sample has hundreds of thousands of clones; roughly 95% are singletons. Sequenced: naive CD4+ T cells sorted from blood. These receptors all stem from a woman aged 30 to 39 in good health. Both conserved end residues are part of each CDR3. Fields, in order: V gene, CDR3 length, D gene, clone size, J gene, CDR3 protein, CDR3 DNA. D genes are given only for firm matches. A row's size may be missing; if present it is once, few, many or a size class.

v_call: TRBV28
cdr3_length: 16
d_call: TRBD1
clone_size: NA
j_call: TRBJ1-5
cdr3_aa: CASSPHSGQGNQPQHF
cdr3_nt: TGTGCCAGCAGTCCGCATTCTGGACAGGGGAATCAGCCCCAGCATTTT

v_call: TRBV20-1
cdr3_length: 11
d_call: TRBD2
clone_size: once
j_call: TRBJ2-7
cdr3_aa: CSAVRGGEQYF
cdr3_nt: TGCAGTGCTGTCCGCGGGGGCGAGCAGTACTTC

v_call: TRBV7-2
cdr3_length: 15
d_call: TRBD2
clone_size: once
j_call: TRBJ2-1
cdr3_aa: CASSYGLAGGIEQFF
cdr3_nt: TGTGCCAGCAGCTACGGACTAGCGGGAGGGATTGAGCAGTTCTTC

v_call: TRBV18
cdr3_length: 16
d_call: TRBD1
clone_size: NA
j_call: TRBJ2-4
cdr3_aa: CASLTNRDRGANIQYF
cdr3_nt: TGTGCCAGCTTAACAAACCGGGACAGGGGTGCAAACATTCAGTACTTC

v_call: TRBV20-1
cdr3_length: 11
d_call: NA
clone_size: NA
j_call: TRBJ2-7
cdr3_aa: CSASFVIEQYF
cdr3_nt: TGCAGTGCTAGCTTCGTGATCGAGCAGTACTTC

v_call: TRBV29-1
cdr3_length: 15
d_call: TRBD1
clone_size: few
j_call: TRBJ2-7
cdr3_aa: CSVEKTGSVFYEQYF
cdr3_nt: TGCAGCGTTGAGAAGACAGGGTCCGTGTTCTACGAGCAGTACTTC

v_call: TRBV10-3
cdr3_length: 15
d_call: TRBD2
clone_size: NA
j_call: TRBJ2-7
cdr3_aa: CASRGQREGRYEQYF
cdr3_nt: TGTGCTTCAAGGGGCCAGCGGGAGGGCAGATACGAGCAGTACTTC

v_call: TRBV18
cdr3_length: 14
d_call: TRBD1
clone_size: NA
j_call: TRBJ1-5
cdr3_aa: CASSEDRGRQPQHF
cdr3_nt: TGTGCCAGCTCAGAGGACAGGGGGCGACAGCCCCAGCATTTT

v_call: TRBV19
cdr3_length: 15
d_call: TRBD2
clone_size: NA
j_call: TRBJ2-1
cdr3_aa: CASSVSGSSYNEQFF
cdr3_nt: TGTGCCAGTAGTGTTAGCGGGAGCTCCTACAATGAGCAGTTCTTC

v_call: TRBV2
cdr3_length: 14
d_call: TRBD2
clone_size: NA
j_call: TRBJ2-1
cdr3_aa: CASSGGRGFAEQFF
cdr3_nt: TGTGCCAGCAGTGGCGGGAGGGGGTTTGCTGAGCAGTTCTTC

v_call: TRBV7-9
cdr3_length: 14
d_call: NA
clone_size: NA
j_call: TRBJ2-7
cdr3_aa: CASSRVSLSYEQYF
cdr3_nt: TGTGCCAGCAGCCGGGTGAGCCTCTCCTACGAGCAGTACTTC

v_call: TRBV2
cdr3_length: 17
d_call: TRBD2
clone_size: NA
j_call: TRBJ2-1
cdr3_aa: CASSEGGGRALGNEQFF
cdr3_nt: TGTGCCAGCAGTGAAGGCGGCGGGAGGGCCTTGGGGAATGAGCAGTTCTTC

v_call: TRBV28
cdr3_length: 16
d_call: NA
clone_size: NA
j_call: TRBJ2-7
cdr3_aa: CASSPTETLGSYEQYF
cdr3_nt: TGTGCCAGCAGTCCGACAGAGACACTTGGTTCCTACGAGCAGTACTTC

v_call: TRBV7-9
cdr3_length: 15
d_call: NA
clone_size: NA
j_call: TRBJ1-5
cdr3_aa: CASSLGGVSNQPQHF
cdr3_nt: TGTGCCAGCAGCTTAGGGGGAGTTAGCAATCAGCCCCAGCATTTT

v_call: TRBV7-8
cdr3_length: 16
d_call: NA
clone_size: NA
j_call: TRBJ1-3
cdr3_aa: CASSQGHAFSGNTIYF
cdr3_nt: TGTGCCAGCAGCCAGGGACATGCCTTTTCTGGAAACACCATATATTTT

v_call: TRBV11-2
cdr3_length: 12
d_call: TRBD1
clone_size: once
j_call: TRBJ1-1
cdr3_aa: CASSPGTGVAFF
cdr3_nt: TGTGCCAGCAGCCCCGGGACAGGGGTAGCTTTCTTT

v_call: TRBV18
cdr3_length: 16
d_call: TRBD2
clone_size: NA
j_call: TRBJ2-1
cdr3_aa: CASSRTSGSQVNEQFF
cdr3_nt: TGTGCCAGCTCAAGGACTAGCGGGAGTCAGGTCAATGAGCAGTTCTTC

v_call: TRBV6-1
cdr3_length: 14
d_call: NA
clone_size: NA
j_call: TRBJ1-2
cdr3_aa: CASSESALRFGYTF
cdr3_nt: TGTGCCAGCAGTGAATCCGCCCTGAGGTTTGGCTACACCTTC

v_call: TRBV5-1
cdr3_length: 17
d_call: NA
clone_size: NA
j_call: TRBJ2-7
cdr3_aa: CASSLEAATLTSYEQYF
cdr3_nt: TGCGCCAGCAGCTTGGAGGCTGCAACGCTAACATCCTACGAGCAGTACTTC

v_call: TRBV6-6
cdr3_length: 16
d_call: TRBD2
clone_size: NA
j_call: TRBJ2-5
cdr3_aa: CASSYRVAGAKETQYF
cdr3_nt: TGTGCCAGCAGTTACAGAGTAGCGGGAGCTAAAGAGACCCAGTACTTC